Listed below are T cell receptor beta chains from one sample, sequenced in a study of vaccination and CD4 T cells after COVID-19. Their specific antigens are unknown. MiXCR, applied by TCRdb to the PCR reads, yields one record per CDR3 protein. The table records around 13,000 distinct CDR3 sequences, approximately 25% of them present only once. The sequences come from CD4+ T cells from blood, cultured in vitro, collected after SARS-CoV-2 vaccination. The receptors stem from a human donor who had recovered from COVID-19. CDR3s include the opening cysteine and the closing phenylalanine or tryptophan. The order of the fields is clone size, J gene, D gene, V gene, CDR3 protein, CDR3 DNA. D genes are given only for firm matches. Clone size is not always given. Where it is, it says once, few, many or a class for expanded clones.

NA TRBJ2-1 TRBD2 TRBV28 CASSPRGAGRGEYEQFF TGTGCCAGCAGTCCCCGGGGGGCCGGGAGGGGGGAGTATGAGCAGTTCTTC
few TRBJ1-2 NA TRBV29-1 CSVEGTPYGYTF TGCAGCGTTGAAGGGACACCTTATGGCTACACCTTC
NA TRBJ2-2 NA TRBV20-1 CSVWTGNTGELFF TGCAGTGTTTGGACTGGCAACACCGGGGAGCTGTTTTTT
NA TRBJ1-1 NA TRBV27 CASSLYEDSRMNTEAFF TGTGCCAGCAGTTTATATGAGGACAGCAGAATGAACACTGAAGCTTTCTTT
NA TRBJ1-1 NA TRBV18 CASSPSAGRNTEAFF TGTGCCAGCTCACCCAGCGCAGGGCGGAACACTGAAGCTTTCTTT
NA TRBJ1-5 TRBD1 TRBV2 CASSEKGGGWRQPQHF TGTGCCAGCAGTGAGAAAGGGGGCGGTTGGAGGCAGCCCCAGCATTTT
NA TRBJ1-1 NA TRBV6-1 CASTLRPGHVAFF TGTGCCAGCACTTTAAGACCGGGACATGTGGCTTTCTTT
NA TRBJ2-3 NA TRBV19 CASNSRVGTDTQYF TGTGCCAGTAATAGCAGGGTGGGCACAGATACGCAGTATTTT
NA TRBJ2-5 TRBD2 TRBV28 CASSSPSGREKTQYF TGTGCCAGCAGTTCCCCAAGCGGGAGGGAAAAGACCCAGTACTTC
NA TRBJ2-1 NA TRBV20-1 CSASSTRHPNEQFF TGCAGTGCTAGTTCGACTAGGCATCCCAATGAGCAGTTCTTC
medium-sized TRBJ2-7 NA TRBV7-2 CASSSGLLQSYEQYF TGTGCCAGCAGCTCGGGACTTCTCCAATCCTACGAGCAGTACTTC
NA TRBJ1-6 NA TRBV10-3 CAIRLTGEGSPLHF TGTGCCATCAGATTGACCGGAGAGGGTTCACCCCTCCACTTT